The entry below gives a single T cell receptor beta chain sequence along with its context. The antigen is unknown. The sample is drawn from a study of cytomegalovirus exposure and HLA in healthy donors. Study-level findings and limits: When a later analysis was performed, an Asian-associated ancestry cluster reportedly had fewer N-insertions than the approximately 700-donor mean. Analysis was performed later, and it showed HLA-associated TCR beta chains to be more clonally expanded than equally common others.

Trimming cost V 6 bases and J 4 bases, with 15 bases left between them. In germline, CDR1 is MNHEY, CDR2 SMNVEV (reference sequence). This CDR3 is built from 14 residues. The PCR was carried out with 60 Vbeta primers and 13 Jbeta primers. In the original processing: Around 11 million shared chains were among approximately 87 million unique TCR beta chains counted in a later analysis. TCRdb's table, derived via immunoSEQ multiplex PCR, lists solely in-frame clones and lacks some. The V and J calls and clone size come from that table; D and trimming were worked out from the DNA. The sample shows about 140,000 clones, 65% to 90% of them seen only once.

Sequencing input: PBMCs. The V call is TRBV27, the J call TRBJ1-2, with D maybe TRBD1 (6 bases). The clonotype originates from a female donor in good health and CMV-seronegative. CDR3 in DNA: TGTGCCAGCAGCGAACAGGGACGGGGCTATGGCTACACCTTC. Protein: CASSEQGRGYGYTF.